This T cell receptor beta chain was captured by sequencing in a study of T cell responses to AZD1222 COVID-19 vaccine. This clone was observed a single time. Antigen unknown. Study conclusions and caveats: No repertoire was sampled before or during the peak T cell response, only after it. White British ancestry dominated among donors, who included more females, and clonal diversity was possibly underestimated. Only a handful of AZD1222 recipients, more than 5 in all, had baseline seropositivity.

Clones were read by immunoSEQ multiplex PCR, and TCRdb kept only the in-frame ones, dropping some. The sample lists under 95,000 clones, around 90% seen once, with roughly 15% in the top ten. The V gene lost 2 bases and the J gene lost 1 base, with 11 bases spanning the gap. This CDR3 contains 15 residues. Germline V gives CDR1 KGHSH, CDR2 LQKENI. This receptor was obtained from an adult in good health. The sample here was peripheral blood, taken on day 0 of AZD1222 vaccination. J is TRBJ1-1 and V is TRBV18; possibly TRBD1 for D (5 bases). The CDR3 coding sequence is TGTGCCAGCTCACCAGATGGGGACCCGAACACTGAAGCTTTCTTT. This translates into CASSPDGDPNTEAFF. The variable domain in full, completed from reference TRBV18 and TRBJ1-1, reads NAGVMQNPRHLVRRRGQEARLRCSPMKGHSHVYWYRQLPEEGLKFMVYLQKENIIDESGMPKERFSAEFPKEGPSILRIQQVVRGDSAAYFCASSPDGDPNTEAFFGQGTRLTVV.